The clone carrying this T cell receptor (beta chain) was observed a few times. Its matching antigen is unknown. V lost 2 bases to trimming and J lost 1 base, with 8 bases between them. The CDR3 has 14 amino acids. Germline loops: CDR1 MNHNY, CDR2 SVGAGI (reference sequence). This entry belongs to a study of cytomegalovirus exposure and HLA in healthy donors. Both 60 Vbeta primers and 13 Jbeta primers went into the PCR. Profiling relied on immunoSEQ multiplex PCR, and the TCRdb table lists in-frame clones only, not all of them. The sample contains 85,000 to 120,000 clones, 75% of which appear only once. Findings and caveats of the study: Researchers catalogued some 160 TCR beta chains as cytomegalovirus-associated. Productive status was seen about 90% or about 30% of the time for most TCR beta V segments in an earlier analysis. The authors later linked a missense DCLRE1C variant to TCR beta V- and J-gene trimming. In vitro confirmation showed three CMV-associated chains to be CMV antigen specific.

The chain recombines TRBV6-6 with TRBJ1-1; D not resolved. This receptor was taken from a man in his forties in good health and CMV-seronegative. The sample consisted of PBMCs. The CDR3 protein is CASSYPEPNTEAFF. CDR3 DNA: TGTGCCAGCAGTTACCCGGAGCCGAACACTGAAGCTTTCTTT.